Following are 13 T cell receptor beta chains from one sample sequenced in a study of PD-1 blockade in classical Hodgkin lymphoma. Data came from immunoSEQ multiplex PCR; TCRdb stores just in-frame clones and leaves some out. The top ten clones hold less than 15% of a sample with about 36,000 clones, 69% of them seen once. All trial patients relapsed after autologous stem cell transplantation. The sequencing here drew on peripheral blood mononuclear cells (PBMCs), taken before the second cycle of nivolumab. These receptors were obtained from a human donor with classical Hodgkin lymphoma.

This clone showed up just once. V is TRBV6-1 and J is TRBJ2-1; D uncertain. The CDR3 has 12 residues. Germline V lookup: CDR1 MNHNS, CDR2 SASEGT. Trimming removed 4 bases from V and 4 bases from J, with 5 bases in between. The CDR3 here is CASSAVYNEQFF. The CDR3, as DNA: TGTGCCAGCAGTGCAGTATACAATGAGCAGTTCTTC.

This sequence joins TRBV11-3 and TRBJ1-1; D not resolved. CDR1 and CDR2 (germline): SGHNT, YENEEA. V lost 2 bases and J 0 bases, leaving 7 bases between the germline ends. This CDR3 spans 14 amino acids. CDR3 protein: CASSLIGVNTEAFF. The CDR3 DNA sequence: TGTGCCAGCAGCTTAATAGGCGTGAACACTGAAGCTTTCTTT.

The gene calls are TRBV10-3 and TRBJ2-1; D uncertain. Germline CDR1 is ENHRY and CDR2 is SYGVKD. This CDR3 comprises 12 residues. With 8 bases removed from V and 3 bases from J, the gap between germline ends came to 8 bases. The chain's CDR3 is CAIGGNYNEQFF. The CDR3 region has the DNA TGTGCCATCGGCGGTAACTACAATGAGCAGTTCTTC.

The chain combines TRBV7-2 with TRBJ1-5, with a weak D call TRBD1 (6 bases). Per germline, CDR1 SGHTA and CDR2 FQGNSA. V dropped 5 bases and J dropped 0 bases, with 20 bases sitting between them. This CDR3 comprises 18 residues. The CDR3 loop is CASSPRGGRPYSNQPQHF. In nucleotides, the CDR3 is TGTGCCAGCAGCCCTAGGGGGGGCAGGCCATATAGCAATCAGCCCCAGCATTTT. Looking up the rest from reference TRBV7-2 and TRBJ1-5 gives the full variable domain: GAGVSQSPSNKVTEKGKDVELRCDPISGHTALYWYRQSLGQGLEFLIYFQGNSAPDKSGLPSDRFSAERTGGSVSTLTIQRTQQEDSAVYLCASSPRGGRPYSNQPQHFGDGTRLSIL.

This clone appeared many times. The chain has TRBV20-1 and TRBJ2-7; weak D call: TRBD1 (5 bases). The CDR3 runs to 11 residues. Germline V gene sequence: CDR1 DFQATT, CDR2 SNEGSKA (reference sequence). Trimming removed 1 base at V and 11 bases at J, with 12 bases between. CDR3 region: CSARGGPKEYF. Here the CDR3 DNA reads TGCAGTGCTAGAGGGGGCCCTAAGGAGTACTTC.

This clone was picked up one time. The chain links TRBV27 to TRBJ1-5; D gene uncertain. Trimming took 0 bases from V and 6 from J, leaving 6 bases between them. This CDR3 comprises 13 residues. The V gene's germline CDR1 is MNHEY and CDR2 SMNVEV (reference sequence). CDR3 amino acids: CASSLSVSQPQHF. CDR3 DNA sequence: TGTGCCAGCAGTTTATCGGTTTCTCAGCCCCAGCATTTT.

J is TRBJ2-7 and V is TRBV30; 7 nucleotides line up with TRBD1. Germline assignment: CDR1 GTSNPN and CDR2 SVGIG (reference sequence). This CDR3 spans 15 amino acids. The J segment lost 0 bases and the V segment lost 0 bases, leaving 5 bases of the junction unmatched. CDR3: CAWSVRGPLSYEQYF. CDR3 DNA: TGTGCCTGGAGTGTGAGGGGGCCCCTCTCCTACGAGCAGTACTTC.

The V and J genes are TRBV7-2 and TRBJ2-3; no reliable D call. V lost 2 bases, J lost 1 base, and 7 bases lay in between. The CDR3 has 14 residues. In germline, CDR1 is SGHTA, CDR2 FQGNSA. This chain's CDR3 is CASSLSSGTDTQYF. The CDR3 DNA is TGTGCCAGCAGCTTATCATCCGGCACAGATACGCAGTATTTT.

This chain uses TRBV23-1 with TRBJ1-6, with D maybe TRBD1 (5 bases). TRBV23-1 is given ORF status, its function remaining uncertain. Trimming shortened V by 0 bases and J by 4 bases, and 16 bases separated the two germline ends. The CDR3 runs to 18 residues. CDR3 in amino acids: CASSQSPPPGPYNSPLHF. The CDR3 bases are TGCGCCAGCAGTCAATCCCCTCCACCGGGGCCTTATAATTCACCCCTCCACTTT.

The V gene is TRBV14, the J gene TRBJ1-3; no firm D call. Trimming took off 1 base at V and 0 bases at J, with 10 bases between the two ends. There are 16 residues in the CDR3. Germline CDR1 is SGHDN and CDR2 is FVKESK. CDR3 sequence: CASSQGGSLSGNTIYF. The DNA for the CDR3 is TGTGCCAGCAGCCAAGGAGGGTCTCTCTCTGGAAACACCATATATTTT.

This chain uses TRBV6-5 with TRBJ2-5, with TRBD1 as a possible D gene (6 bases). Germline V gene data show CDR1 as MNHEY and CDR2 as SVGAGI. This CDR3 is built from 14 residues. Trimming pared 7 bases from V and 4 bases from J, leaving 16 bases between. The CDR3 loop is CASTRQVIGETQYF. The CDR3 coding sequence is TGTGCCAGCACTCGACAGGTGATCGGAGAGACCCAGTACTTC.

The V gene is TRBV6-1, the J gene TRBJ2-1; perhaps TRBD2 as D (6 bases). Germline-derived CDR1 and CDR2 are MNHNS and SASEGT. This CDR3 region has 14 residues. Trimming removed 7 bases at V and 7 bases at J, with 17 bases between. For the CDR3, the DNA is TGTGCCAGCAACTCACTAGCTCCCAAGAATGAGCAGTTCTTC. Protein product: CASNSLAPKNEQFF.

The chain employs TRBV19 and TRBJ1-1; no definite D call. CDR3 length equals 15 residues. Germline CDR1 reads LNHDA; CDR2 reads SQIVND (reference sequence). Trimming shortened V by 1 base and J by 0 bases, and 9 bases separated the two germline ends. CDR3 in amino acids: CASSIGQPMNTEAFF. CDR3 coding DNA: TGTGCCAGTAGTATAGGGCAGCCTATGAACACTGAAGCTTTCTTT.